Following are 8 T cell receptor beta chains from one sample sequenced in a study of a mutant IDH1 vaccine in newly diagnosed glioma. The antigens of these receptors remain unknown. Only in-frame clones appear in the TCRdb table, and some are missing; sequencing was by immunoSEQ multiplex PCR. The sample includes almost 85,000 clones, 70% to 90% of them seen just once. Time point: week 23, last vaccination. Vaccination comprised doses that each held 300 ug of mutant IDH1 20-mer peptide, plus topical imiquimod. The sample in question was PBMCs, obtained from a glioma patient whose treatment included an IDH1 peptide vaccine. These receptors came from a man aged 25-45 years with glioma. Some clones in this sample may be carry-over from other donors' samples.

CDR3 sequence reads: CASSSSGVNTGELFF. The CDR3 nucleotides read TGTGCCAGCAGTTCCAGCGGGGTCAACACCGGGGAGCTGTTTTTT. This chain connects TRBV7-3 to TRBJ2-2, with 7 positions matching TRBD2. The CDR3 has 15 residues. Trimming removed 6 bases from V and 2 bases from J; junction bases left unmatched: 6. Germline CDR1 SGHTA, CDR2 FQGTGA.

In this sample, this clone turned up a few times. V usage is TRBV9 and J usage is TRBJ1-2; D is unclear. In germline, CDR1 is SGDLS, CDR2 YYNGEE. The V and J ends lost 8 bases and 6 bases respectively, with 11 bases between them. This CDR3 has 11 amino acids. The CDR3 DNA sequence: TGTGCCAGTAGGCGGGCTGATGGCTACACCTTC. It translates to CASRRADGYTF.

The gene calls are TRBV7-8 and TRBJ2-1; perhaps TRBD2 as D (6 bases). The germline V gene has CDR1 SGHVS and CDR2 FQNEAQ. Trimming stripped 2 bases from V and 4 bases from J, with 24 bases between. The length of the CDR3 is 19 residues. Written as DNA, the CDR3 is TGTGCCAGCAGCTTATTTGCGAGCTTAATTTCGACTAGTTACAATGAGCAGTTCTTC. Translation gives CASSLFASLISTSYNEQFF.

CDR3 loop: CASSLWSVGASNTGELFF. The CDR3, as DNA: TGTGCCAGCAGTCTTTGGTCAGTGGGGGCCTCGAACACCGGGGAGCTGTTTTTT. V usage is TRBV27 and J usage is TRBJ2-2, with a weak D call TRBD1 (6 bases). V was cut by 5 bases and J by 0 bases, with 19 bases left in between. CDR3 length: 18 amino acids. Germline CDR1 MNHEY, CDR2 SMNVEV (reference sequence).

The chain couples TRBV5-5 to TRBJ2-1; D remains unclear. CDR1 SGHKS and CDR2 YYEKEE come from the germline V gene (reference sequence). The V end lost 0 bases, the J end lost 4 bases, and 2 bases lay between the germline ends. The CDR3 sequence is 12 residues long. CDR3 protein: CASSLAYNEQFF. The CDR3 DNA is TGTGCCAGCAGCTTGGCATACAATGAGCAGTTCTTC.

V is TRBV21-1 and J is TRBJ2-1; the tabulated D call, TRBD2, remains unverified against the DNA. TRBV21-1 is recorded as a pseudogene. This CDR3 contains 16 residues. CDR3 bases: TGTGCCAGCAGCAAACAGGGGACTAGCGGGAACAATGAGCAGTTCTTC. Amino acids: CASSKQGTSGNNEQFF.

There are a few counts of this clone. The CDR3 DNA follows: TGTGCCAGCAGTGAAAGGGGGACAGGCAACGCTGAAGCTTTCTTT. Translating gives CASSERGTGNAEAFF. V gene TRBV2 combines with J gene TRBJ1-1, with 8 bases lining up with TRBD1. The V segment lost 2 bases and the J segment 6 bases; nucleotides outside the gene matches: 8. The CDR3 is 15 amino acids. The V gene's germline CDR1 is SNHLY and CDR2 FYNNEI.

The chain couples TRBV28 to TRBJ2-3; D gene ambiguous. V was trimmed by 6 bases and J by 13 bases, leaving 17 bases between them. CDR1 is MDHEN and CDR2 is SYDVKM in the germline V gene. The CDR3 loop spans 12 amino acids. CDR3 residues: CASSPLGSEEYF. CDR3 nucleotides: TGTGCCAGCAGCCCTCTCGGGTCTGAAGAGTATTTT.